The present T cell receptor beta chain was sequenced within a study of monozygotic twins with inflammatory bowel disease. Overall study findings and caveats: IBD patients share fewer clonotypes with other people than healthy twins do, especially with disease activity. The authors could not tell different T cell subtypes apart.

For every TCR library, around 3.5 ug of total RNA was used. From the 5' RACE reads, TCRdb lists one entry per CDR3 protein and no DNA. This listing includes about 160,000 distinct CDR3 sequences. Points on this clonotype: Its target is unknown.

The CDR3 contains 15 residues. Germline CDR1 reads SGDLS; CDR2 reads YYNGEE. The source of this sequence is a human donor with ulcerative colitis or Crohn's disease, or a healthy co-twin of an affected twin (not recorded which). Input material: blood. The V call is TRBV9, the J call TRBJ2-5; TCRdb proposes TRBD2, but this gene call is untestable without DNA. CDR3 residues: CASSVAAGGEETQYF.